The 32 T cell receptor beta chains below come from one sample, sequenced in a study of type 1 regulatory T cells. MiXCR, applied by TCRdb to the reads, yields one record per CDR3 protein. Altogether roughly 68,000 distinct CDR3 sequences are present, about 69% being singletons, with the ten largest covering 7.6%. These receptors lack a known antigen. Input material: cultured T cells, either the whole culture or a sorted T cell fraction (not recorded which). The subset denotes: Tr1-enriched cell product generated in vitro against host alloantigens. These receptor sequences come from a human donor in good health.

The rearrangement joins TRBV7-2 to TRBJ1-5; D might be TRBD1 (5 bases). The V and J ends lost 0 bases and 5 bases respectively, with 14 bases between them. The CDR3 has 16 amino acids. CDR1 SGHTA and CDR2 FQGNSA come from the germline V gene. CDR3 nucleotides: TGTGCCAGCAGCTTAGCCCTAGGCAGGGTTGATCAGCCCCAGCATTTT. It yields the protein CASSLALGRVDQPQHF.

This clonotype was recorded only once. The chain has TRBV3-1 and TRBJ2-1; D is uncertain. Germline loops: CDR1 LGHDT, CDR2 YNNKEL (reference sequence). V was clipped by 6 bases and J by 3 bases, with 9 bases between them. CDR3 size: 13 residues. CDR3: CASRENIYNEQFF. The DNA of the CDR3 is TGTGCCAGCAGGGAAAATATCTACAATGAGCAGTTCTTC.

The rearrangement uses TRBV20-1 and TRBJ2-7, with 8 bases identical to TRBD2. The CDR3 loop spans 11 amino acids. V shed 3 bases and J 6 bases; nucleotides not matched to a gene: 1. Germline V lookup: CDR1 DFQATT, CDR2 SNEGSKA (reference sequence). The CDR3 loop is CSASGRAEQYF. The CDR3 DNA sequence: TGCAGTGCTAGCGGGAGGGCCGAGCAGTACTTC.

A single count supports this clonotype. The chain couples TRBV5-1 to TRBJ2-3; D gene ambiguous. The CDR3 consists of 14 residues. Trimming took off 4 bases at V and 3 bases at J, with 12 bases between the two ends. In germline, CDR1 is SGHRS, CDR2 YFSETQ. CDR3 region: CASSGRMRTDTQYF. The CDR3 DNA is TGCGCCAGCAGCGGACGGATGCGTACAGATACGCAGTATTTT. Filled out from reference TRBV5-1 and TRBJ2-3, the complete variable domain reads KAGVTQTPRYLIKTRGQQVTLSCSPISGHRSVSWYQQTPGQGLQFLFEYFSETQRNKGNFPGRFSGRQFSNSRSEMNVSTLELGDSALYLCASSGRMRTDTQYFGPGTRLTVL.

The chain carries TRBV20-1 and TRBJ1-1; 8 bases map to TRBD1. CDR1 is DFQATT, CDR2 SNEGSKA, per germline (reference sequence). After removal of 2 bases from V and 2 bases from J, the junction contained 13 bases not matched to a gene. This CDR3 has 17 amino acids. The CDR3 spells CSARPRTGFLRNTEAFF. CDR3 DNA: TGCAGTGCTAGACCGCGGACAGGGTTCCTCCGAAACACTGAAGCTTTCTTT.

V is TRBV10-3 and J is TRBJ2-7; TRBD2 matches 9 bases. V was clipped by 6 bases and J by 6 bases; unmatched bases: 15. This CDR3 contains 16 residues. Germline CDR1 and CDR2: ENHRY and SYGVKD. Here the CDR3 DNA reads TGTGCCATCAGAGACCCGGGGCTAGCGGGAACGGGCGAGCAGTACTTC. It translates to CAIRDPGLAGTGEQYF.

This clonotype was detected many times. The genes are TRBV15 and TRBJ2-6; no reliable D call. The V and J ends lost 3 bases and 0 bases respectively, with 6 bases between them. Germline lookup yields CDR1 LNHNV and CDR2 YYDKDF (reference sequence). This CDR3 has 15 amino acids. The CDR3 nucleotides read TGTGCCACCAGCAGGTGGGACTCTGGGGCCAACGTCCTGACTTTC. Its translation is CATSRWDSGANVLTF.

The CDR3 DNA follows: TGTGCCAGCAGCCAAGATAACCTACCCACCGGGGAGCTGTTTTTT. Encoded protein: CASSQDNLPTGELFF. The chain combines TRBV3-1 with TRBJ2-2, with D hard to call. Germline CDR1 and CDR2: LGHDT and YNNKEL (reference sequence). Trimming removed 0 bases from V and 4 bases from J, with 9 bases in between. The CDR3 covers 15 residues.

As DNA, the CDR3 is TGCGCCAGCAGCTTGGATTTAAGCGGGAGGGCTCGAGGGTCGCGCACCGGGGAGCTGTTTTTT. Its translation: CASSLDLSGRARGSRTGELFF. The chain is built from TRBV5-1 and TRBJ2-2; the match to TRBD2 covers 10 bases. The CDR3 contains 21 residues. The V gene end was trimmed by 0 bases and the J gene end by 4 bases; junction bases not matched to a gene: 18. Germline assignment: CDR1 SGHRS and CDR2 YFSETQ.

The chain joins TRBV27 to TRBJ2-7; TRBD1 might be the D (6 bases). The CDR3 totals 15 residues. The V gene lost 5 bases and the J gene lost 2 bases, with 16 bases spanning the gap. The germline gives CDR1 MNHEY, CDR2 SMNVEV (reference sequence). The CDR3 nucleotides read TGTGCCAGCAGTCCCCGGACAGCGCAAGCCTACGAGCAGTACTTC. Translation gives CASSPRTAQAYEQYF.

This clonotype was picked up one time. CDR3 sequence reads: CASRRGVQETQYF. CDR3 bases: TGTGCCAGCAGGAGGGGGGTTCAGGAGACCCAGTACTTC. This chain joins TRBV2 and TRBJ2-5; D is perhaps TRBD1 or TRBD2 (6 bases each). The CDR3 runs to 13 residues. V was cut by 6 bases and J by 5 bases, with 13 bases left in between. Per the germline V gene, CDR1 is SNHLY and CDR2 is FYNNEI. The full variable domain, with the rest looked up from reference TRBV2 and TRBJ2-5, is EPEVTQTPSHQVTQMGQEVILRCVPISNHLYFYWYRQILGQKVEFLVSFYNNEISEKSEIFDDQFSVERPDGSNFTLKIRSTKLEDSAMYFCASRRGVQETQYFGPGTRLLVL.

The V gene is TRBV24-1, the J gene TRBJ2-3; 9 positions agree with TRBD2. V shed 6 bases, J shed 2 bases, and the junction held 5 bases outside the gene matches. The CDR3 is 15 amino acids. Germline V lookup: CDR1 KGHDR, CDR2 SFDVKD. The chain's CDR3 is CATSNLAGNTDTQYF. The DNA for the CDR3 is TGTGCCACCAGTAACCTAGCGGGGAACACAGATACGCAGTATTTT.

The chain combines TRBV20-1 with TRBJ1-1, with 7 bases that match TRBD1. CDR1 DFQATT and CDR2 SNEGSKA come from the germline V gene (reference sequence). This CDR3 is built from 13 residues. V was clipped by 6 bases and J by 1 base; unmatched bases: 5. The CDR3 loop reads CSARQGTNTEAFF. The CDR3 nucleotides are TGCAGTGCCAGACAGGGTACGAACACTGAAGCTTTCTTT.

The chain links TRBV6-5 to TRBJ2-7; 8 bases line up with TRBD1. V lost 6 bases to trimming and J lost 3 bases; unmatched junction nucleotides: 7. The CDR3 has 14 amino acids. Per the germline V gene, CDR1 is MNHEY and CDR2 is SVGAGI. The CDR3 spells CASRARQGNYEQYF. The CDR3 coding sequence is TGTGCCAGCAGGGCTAGACAGGGGAACTACGAGCAGTACTTC.

This clonotype was counted between two and nine times. This chain links TRBV7-9 with TRBJ1-1, with 7 bases fitting TRBD1. Germline CDR1 SEHNR, CDR2 FQNEAQ (reference sequence). CDR3 length equals 14 residues. The junction had 6 bases not matched to a gene; V was cut back by 2 bases and J by 6 bases. CDR3 DNA: TGTGCCAGCAGCTTACAACAGGGGATCGCTGAAGCTTTCTTT. As protein: CASSLQQGIAEAFF.

The chain uses TRBV12-3 or TRBV12-4 and TRBJ2-7, with D hard to call. Trimming cost V 3 bases and J 3 bases, with 6 bases left between them. This CDR3 is built from 12 residues. The CDR3: CASSFRHYEQYF. As DNA, the CDR3 is TGTGCCAGCAGTTTTCGCCACTACGAGCAGTACTTC.

The rearrangement links TRBV7-2 to TRBJ1-4, with D uncertain. Trimming left V 2 bases short and J 3 bases short, with 10 bases between. Germline V gene data show CDR1 as SGHTA and CDR2 as FQGNSA. CDR3 size: 15 residues. DNA of the CDR3: TGTGCCAGCAGCTTATTTCGCCGGCCTAATGAAAAACTGTTTTTT. Translated: CASSLFRRPNEKLFF.

This clonotype was seen a single time. The V call is TRBV7-9, the J call TRBJ1-1, with TRBD1 identical over 7 bases. The CDR3 is 15 residues long. Germline assignment: CDR1 SEHNR and CDR2 FQNEAQ (reference sequence). Trimming removed 3 bases from V and 4 bases from J; junction bases left unmatched: 8. This chain's CDR3 is CASSFLDRVGTEAFF. The CDR3 DNA reads as TGTGCCAGCAGCTTTCTCGACAGGGTAGGCACTGAAGCTTTCTTT.

CDR3 sequence (DNA): TGCAGTGCTATACAGGGGAATAGCAATCAGCCCCAGCATTTT. This codes for CSAIQGNSNQPQHF. The J gene is TRBJ1-5, the V gene TRBV20-1, with 7 nucleotides matching TRBD1. Germline V gene data show CDR1 as DFQATT and CDR2 as SNEGSKA (reference sequence). Trimming removed 4 bases from V and 0 bases from J; junction bases left unmatched: 3. The CDR3 has 14 residues.

This clonotype was seen only a few times. The rearrangement uses TRBV20-1 and TRBJ2-7; 8 bases match TRBD1. In germline, CDR1 is DFQATT, CDR2 SNEGSKA (reference sequence). The V segment lost 4 bases and the J segment 3 bases; nucleotides outside the gene matches: 2. The CDR3 is made up of 12 amino acids. CDR3 sequence (DNA): TGCAGTGCTACCGACAGGGGCTACGAGCAGTACTTC. Its translation: CSATDRGYEQYF.

This clonotype appeared many times. The chain carries TRBV20-1 and TRBJ2-7; D ambiguous. The CDR3 contains 12 residues. V was shortened by 2 bases and J by 3 bases, with 8 bases between the two germline ends. Germline loops: CDR1 DFQATT, CDR2 SNEGSKA (reference sequence). DNA of the CDR3: TGCAGTGCTAGAAACCCGATCTACGAGCAGTACTTC. Its protein is CSARNPIYEQYF.

The rearrangement joins TRBV7-2 to TRBJ2-5, with 8 positions matching TRBD2. The CDR3 is 14 residues long. Germline-derived CDR1 and CDR2 are SGHTA and FQGNSA. V dropped 5 bases and J dropped 2; count of bases not matched to a gene: 4. The CDR3 DNA follows: TGTGCCAGCAGCCTTAGCGGGACTCAAGAGACCCAGTACTTC. Its translation is CASSLSGTQETQYF.

For the CDR3, the DNA is TGCAGCGTTGAAGGGGTACCCGGGACAGGGAGCACAGATACGCAGTATTTT. Amino acids: CSVEGVPGTGSTDTQYF. The chain uses TRBV29-1 and TRBJ2-3, with TRBD1 matching 9 bases. This CDR3 is 17 amino acids long. Germline CDR1 and CDR2: SQVTM and ANQGSEA. V was pared by 1 base and J by 0 bases, with 8 bases of the junction left unmatched.

The CDR3 here is CASSQDLFAADTQYF. In DNA form, the CDR3 reads TGCGCCAGCAGCCAAGATCTCTTTGCGGCCGATACGCAGTATTTT. The gene calls are TRBV4-1 and TRBJ2-3; no firm D call. V was pared by 0 bases and J by 6 bases, with 13 bases between. The CDR3 sequence is 15 residues long. The germline V gene encodes CDR1 MGHRA and CDR2 YSYEKL.

This chain links TRBV29-1 with TRBJ2-5; D remains ambiguous. CDR3 length equals 12 residues. Trimming pared 6 bases from V and 5 bases from J, leaving 13 bases between. Germline V gene sequence: CDR1 SQVTM, CDR2 ANQGSEA. This chain's CDR3 is CSVDILGETQYF. For the CDR3, the DNA is TGCAGCGTCGACATATTGGGGGAGACCCAGTACTTC. Looking up the rest from reference TRBV29-1 and TRBJ2-5 gives the full variable domain: SAVISQKPSRDICQRGTSLTIQCQVDSQVTMMFWYRQQPGQSLTLIATANQGSEATYESGFVIDKFPISRPNLTFSTLTVSNMSPEDSSIYLCSVDILGETQYFGPGTRLLVL.

The table lists this clonotype with a few counts. J is TRBJ2-5 and V is TRBV6-5; 8 bases line up with TRBD1. The CDR3 totals 15 residues. Per the germline V gene, CDR1 is MNHEY and CDR2 is SVGAGI. V was clipped by 1 base and J by 5 bases; unmatched bases: 6. The CDR3 is CASSYLPRGQETQYF. CDR3 DNA: TGTGCCAGCAGTTACTTACCCAGGGGGCAGGAGACCCAGTACTTC.

V and J are TRBV5-1 and TRBJ2-2; D remains ambiguous. This CDR3 contains 12 residues. Trimming shortened V by 4 bases and J by 6 bases, and 7 bases separated the two germline ends. The germline V gene encodes CDR1 SGHRS and CDR2 YFSETQ. The CDR3 sequence is CASSESPGELFF. The CDR3 DNA reads as TGCGCCAGCAGCGAGAGCCCCGGGGAGCTGTTTTTT.

This clonotype appeared a few times. The CDR3 DNA reads as TGTGCCAGCAGCGTATCCCTCCCCTCGGCCGGGGAGCTGTTTTTT. It codes for CASSVSLPSAGELFF. The chain employs TRBV9 and TRBJ2-2; no reliable D call. Germline V gene sequence: CDR1 SGDLS, CDR2 YYNGEE. Deletions cut 1 base from V and 6 bases from J, with 13 bases between. This CDR3 spans 15 amino acids.

This chain connects TRBV6-5 to TRBJ2-3; TRBD1 agrees at 7 bases. This CDR3 has 16 residues. CDR1 and CDR2 (germline): MNHEY, SVGAGI. V gave up 4 bases and J gave up 5 bases; unmatched junction bases: 12. CDR3 in DNA: TGTGCCAGCAGTTCAACAAGACGGGACAGCGAAGATACGCAGTATTTT. Amino acids: CASSSTRRDSEDTQYF.

This sequence joins TRBV4-3 and TRBJ2-1; D is unclear. The CDR3 covers 14 residues. The V gene lost 5 bases and the J gene lost 8 bases, with 16 bases spanning the gap. The germline gives CDR1 LGHNA, CDR2 YSLEER. In DNA, the CDR3 is TGCGCCAGCAGCTCATCGATGGGCCGAGATGAGCAGTTCTTC. Amino acids: CASSSSMGRDEQFF.

The chain couples TRBV29-1 to TRBJ2-7; tentative D call: TRBD2 (6 bases). CDR3 size: 13 residues. In germline, CDR1 is SQVTM, CDR2 ANQGSEA. V lost 0 bases and J lost 9, with 15 bases in between. The CDR3 bases are TGCAGCGTTGAAGAATGGGGGGTAGGTGTGCAGTACTTC. As protein: CSVEEWGVGVQYF.

The chain is built from TRBV7-2 and TRBJ2-2; D tentatively reads TRBD1 or TRBD2 (6 bases each). Germline V gene sequence: CDR1 SGHTA, CDR2 FQGNSA. The CDR3 loop spans 15 amino acids. As DNA, the CDR3 is TGTGCTAGCGGCGCCCGGGGGCTCGACACCGGGGAGCTGTTTTTT. It encodes CASGARGLDTGELFF. Based on the CDR3 plus reference TRBV7-2 and TRBJ2-2, the full variable domain is GAGVSQSPSNKVTEKGKDVELRCDPISGHTALYWYRQSLGQGLEFLIYFQGNSAPDKSGLPSDRFSAERTGGSVSTLTIQRTQQEDSAVYLCASGARGLDTGELFFGEGSRLTVL.